These T cell receptor beta chains were read from a single sample in a study of shared clonotypes between healthy human individuals. TCRdb's table, derived via immunoSEQ multiplex PCR, lists solely in-frame clones and lacks some. The table records about 2.1 million clones, about 93% of them present only once. Material: naive CD8+ T cells from PBMCs. These receptors were obtained from a young man in good health. Some clones in this sample may be carry-over from other donors' samples. Both conserved end residues are part of each CDR3. A D gene is named only where the DNA matches it firmly. Size is stated for part of the rows, as once, few or many counts, or as a class when the clone is expanded.

J gene	clone size	D gene	V gene	CDR3 DNA	CDR3 protein
TRBJ1-2	NA	NA	TRBV7-8	TGTGCCAGCAGCTTAGAGGGCCTAAGCTATGGCTACACCTTC	CASSLEGLSYGYTF
TRBJ1-1	NA	NA	TRBV6-5	TGTGCCAGCAGTTACTCGGGGAAGGAGGCTTTCTTT	CASSYSGKEAFF
TRBJ1-3	NA	NA	TRBV27	TGTGCCAGCAGTCCCGAACCCTCAGGGGCTGGAAACACCATATATTTT	CASSPEPSGAGNTIYF
TRBJ2-5	NA	NA	TRBV7-8	TGTGCCAGCAGCTTAGGTCGGGGGCGGTGGGAGACCCAGTACTTC	CASSLGRGRWETQYF
TRBJ1-1	few	TRBD1	TRBV6-1	TGTGCCAGCAGTGGCCTGGACAGGCCCACTGAAGCTTTCTTT	CASSGLDRPTEAFF
TRBJ2-1	NA	TRBD2	TRBV9	TGTGCCAGCAGCCCCCATCCGGGGGGGAGCTCCTACAATGAGCAGTTCTTC	CASSPHPGGSSYNEQFF
TRBJ2-1	NA	NA	TRBV2	TGTGCCAGCAGTGAGGGGCGGGTCTCCTACAATGAGCAGTTCTTC	CASSEGRVSYNEQFF
TRBJ1-2	NA	NA	TRBV7-6	TGTGCCAGCACCCCGAGGGGGGACGGTAACTATGGCTACACCTTC	CASTPRGDGNYGYTF
TRBJ1-1	NA	NA	TRBV19	TGTGCCAGTAGTATGGCCGGCACACCAAACACTGAAGCTTTCTTT	CASSMAGTPNTEAFF
TRBJ1-1	NA	NA	TRBV5-6	TGTGCCAGCAGTTTAGGGACAAGTGAAGCTTTCTTT	CASSLGTSEAFF
TRBJ2-1	NA	NA	TRBV6-5	TGTGCCAGCAGTTTTATAGGGTCCTACAATGAGCAGTTCTTC	CASSFIGSYNEQFF
TRBJ2-5	NA	TRBD1	TRBV4-3	TGCGCCAGCAGCCAAAAGCTGGACAGGGAGAAAGGAGGAGAGACCCAGTACTTC	CASSQKLDREKGGETQYF
TRBJ2-7	NA	NA	TRBV5-5	TGTGCCAGCAGCTTGGTACCCAGCTACGAGCAGTACTTC	CASSLVPSYEQYF
TRBJ2-7	NA	TRBD1	TRBV15	TGTGCCACCAGCTTACCCCGACAGGGGGCGAGGATCGAGCAGTACTTC	CATSLPRQGARIEQYF
TRBJ2-7	NA	TRBD1	TRBV7-9	TGTGCCAGCAGCTACGGGACAGGGAGTAACTACGAGCAGTACTTC	CASSYGTGSNYEQYF
TRBJ1-2	NA	NA	TRBV6-5	TGTGCCAGCAGCCCCTTCTTGGGTTTTTGGGGCTACACCTTC	CASSPFLGFWGYTF
TRBJ2-1	NA	TRBD1	TRBV7-9	TGTGCCAGCAGCTTATCACAGGGGGCGTCCGCTTACAATGAGCAGTTCTTC	CASSLSQGASAYNEQFF
TRBJ1-2	NA	NA	TRBV5-4	TGTGCCAGCAGCGTAGACAGGTTTTCTAACTATGGCTACACCTTC	CASSVDRFSNYGYTF
TRBJ2-7	NA	TRBD2	TRBV19	TGTGCCAGTAGTACCGGACTAGTGGGGGAGCAGTACTTC	CASSTGLVGEQYF